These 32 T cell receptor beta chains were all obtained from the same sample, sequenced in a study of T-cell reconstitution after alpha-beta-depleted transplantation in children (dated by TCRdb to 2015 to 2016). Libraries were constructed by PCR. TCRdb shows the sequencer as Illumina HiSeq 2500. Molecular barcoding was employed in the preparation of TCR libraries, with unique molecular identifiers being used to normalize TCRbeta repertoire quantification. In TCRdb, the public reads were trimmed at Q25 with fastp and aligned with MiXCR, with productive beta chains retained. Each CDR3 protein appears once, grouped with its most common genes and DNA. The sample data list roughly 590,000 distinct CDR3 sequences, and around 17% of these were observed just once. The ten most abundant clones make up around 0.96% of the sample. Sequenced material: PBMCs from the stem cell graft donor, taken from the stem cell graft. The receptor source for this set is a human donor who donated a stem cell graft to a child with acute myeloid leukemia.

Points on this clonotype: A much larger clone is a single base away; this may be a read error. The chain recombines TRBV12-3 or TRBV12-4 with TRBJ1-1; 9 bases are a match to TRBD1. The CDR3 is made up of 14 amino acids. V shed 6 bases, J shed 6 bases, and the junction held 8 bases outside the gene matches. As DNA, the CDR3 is TGTGCCAGCAGCCTCAGACAGGGGGGCCCTGAAGCTTTCTTT. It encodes CASSLRQGGPEAFF.

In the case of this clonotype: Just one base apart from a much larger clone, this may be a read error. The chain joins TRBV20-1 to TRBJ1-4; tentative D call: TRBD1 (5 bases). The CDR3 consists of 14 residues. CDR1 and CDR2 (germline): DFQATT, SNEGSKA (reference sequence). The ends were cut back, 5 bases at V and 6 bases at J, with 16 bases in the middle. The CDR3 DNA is TGCAGTGCTTCACAGGTTTCTCTCGATGAAAAACTGTTTTTT. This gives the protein CSASQVSLDEKLFF.

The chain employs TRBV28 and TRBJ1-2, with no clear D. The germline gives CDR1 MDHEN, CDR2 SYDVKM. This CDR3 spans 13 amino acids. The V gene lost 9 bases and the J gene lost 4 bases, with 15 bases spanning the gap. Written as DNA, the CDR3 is TGTGCCAGTATCCCCCGGTTGGCCTATGGCTACACCTTC. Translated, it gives CASIPRLAYGYTF.

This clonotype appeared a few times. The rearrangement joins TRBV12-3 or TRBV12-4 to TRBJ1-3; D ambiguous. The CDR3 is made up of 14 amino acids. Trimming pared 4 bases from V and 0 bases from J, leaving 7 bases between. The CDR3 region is CASSYSLSGNTIYF. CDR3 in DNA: TGTGCCAGCAGTTACAGTCTCTCTGGAAACACCATATATTTT.

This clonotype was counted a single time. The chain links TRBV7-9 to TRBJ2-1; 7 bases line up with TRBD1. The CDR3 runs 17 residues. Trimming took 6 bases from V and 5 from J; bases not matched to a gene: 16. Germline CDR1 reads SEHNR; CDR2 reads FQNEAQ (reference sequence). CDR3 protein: CASRIPLTGTGDNEQFF. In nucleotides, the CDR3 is TGTGCCAGCAGGATCCCCCTGACAGGGACCGGGGACAATGAGCAGTTCTTC.

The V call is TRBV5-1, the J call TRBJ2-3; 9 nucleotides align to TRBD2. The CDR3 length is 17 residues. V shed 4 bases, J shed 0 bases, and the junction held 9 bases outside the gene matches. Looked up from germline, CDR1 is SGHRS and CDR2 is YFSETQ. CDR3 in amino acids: CASSLQPSGASTDTQYF. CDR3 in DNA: TGCGCCAGCAGCCTGCAACCTAGCGGGGCTAGCACAGATACGCAGTATTTT.

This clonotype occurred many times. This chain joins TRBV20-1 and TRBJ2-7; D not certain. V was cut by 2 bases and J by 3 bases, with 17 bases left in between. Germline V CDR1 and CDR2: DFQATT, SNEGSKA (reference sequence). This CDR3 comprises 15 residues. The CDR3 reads CSARPSRGRYYEQYV. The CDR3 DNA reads TGCAGTGCTAGACCCAGCCGCGGCAGATACTACGAGCAGTACGTC.

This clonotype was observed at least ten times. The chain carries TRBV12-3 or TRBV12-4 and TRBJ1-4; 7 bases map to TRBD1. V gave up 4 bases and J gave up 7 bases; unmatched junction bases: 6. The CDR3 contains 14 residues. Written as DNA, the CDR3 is TGTGCCAGCAGTTCGGAACACAGGGGTGAAAAACTGTTTTTT. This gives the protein CASSSEHRGEKLFF.

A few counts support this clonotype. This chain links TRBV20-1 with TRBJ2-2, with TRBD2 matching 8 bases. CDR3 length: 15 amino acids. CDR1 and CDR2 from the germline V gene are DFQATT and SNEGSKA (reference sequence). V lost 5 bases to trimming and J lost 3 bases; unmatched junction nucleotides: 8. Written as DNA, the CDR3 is TGCAGTGCTGGTGAAAGACTAGCGCACACCGGGGAGCTGTTTTTT. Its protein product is CSAGERLAHTGELFF.

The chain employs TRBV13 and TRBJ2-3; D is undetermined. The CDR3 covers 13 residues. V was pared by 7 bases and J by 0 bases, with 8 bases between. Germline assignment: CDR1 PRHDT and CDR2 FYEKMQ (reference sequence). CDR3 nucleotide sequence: TGTGCCAGCACCCACCTTAGCACAGATACGCAGTATTTT. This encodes CASTHLSTDTQYF.

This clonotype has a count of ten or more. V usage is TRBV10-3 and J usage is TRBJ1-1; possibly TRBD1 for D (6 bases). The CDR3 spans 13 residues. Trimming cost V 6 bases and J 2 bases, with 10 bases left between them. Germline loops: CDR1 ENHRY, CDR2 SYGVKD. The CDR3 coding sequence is TGTGCCATCAGGAGACAGGAAAACACTGAAGCTTTCTTT. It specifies CAIRRQENTEAFF.

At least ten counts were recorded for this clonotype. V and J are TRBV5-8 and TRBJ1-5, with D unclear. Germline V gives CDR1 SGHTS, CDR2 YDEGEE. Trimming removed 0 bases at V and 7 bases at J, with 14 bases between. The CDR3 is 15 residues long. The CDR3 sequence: CASSLGGGFGQPQHF. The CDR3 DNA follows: TGTGCCAGCAGCTTGGGTGGAGGGTTCGGGCAGCCCCAGCATTTT.

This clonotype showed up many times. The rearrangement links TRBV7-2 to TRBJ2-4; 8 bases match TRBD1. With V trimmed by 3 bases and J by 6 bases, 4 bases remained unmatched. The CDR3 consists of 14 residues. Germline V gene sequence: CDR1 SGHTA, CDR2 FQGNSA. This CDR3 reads CASSLGQAGNIQYF. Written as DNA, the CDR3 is TGTGCCAGCAGCTTGGGACAGGCTGGAAACATTCAGTACTTC.

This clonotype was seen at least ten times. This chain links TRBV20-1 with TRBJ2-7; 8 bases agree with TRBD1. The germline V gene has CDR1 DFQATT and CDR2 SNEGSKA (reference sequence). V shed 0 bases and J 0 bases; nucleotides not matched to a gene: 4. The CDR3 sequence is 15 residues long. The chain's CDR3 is CSARDEGQGSYEQYF. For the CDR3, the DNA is TGCAGTGCTAGAGATGAAGGACAGGGCTCCTACGAGCAGTACTTC.

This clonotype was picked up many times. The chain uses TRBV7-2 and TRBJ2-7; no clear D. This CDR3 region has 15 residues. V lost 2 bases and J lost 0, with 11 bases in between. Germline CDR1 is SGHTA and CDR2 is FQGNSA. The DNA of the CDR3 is TGTGCCAGCAGCTTACTCGGCAGCCTCTCCTACGAGCAGTACTTC. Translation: CASSLLGSLSYEQYF.

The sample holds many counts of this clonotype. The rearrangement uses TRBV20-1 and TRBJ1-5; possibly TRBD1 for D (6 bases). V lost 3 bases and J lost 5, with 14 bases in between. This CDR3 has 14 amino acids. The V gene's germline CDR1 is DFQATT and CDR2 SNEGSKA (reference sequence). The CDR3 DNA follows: TGCAGTGCTAGGACCCAGGGGCCTTATCAGCCCCAGCATTTT. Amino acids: CSARTQGPYQPQHF.

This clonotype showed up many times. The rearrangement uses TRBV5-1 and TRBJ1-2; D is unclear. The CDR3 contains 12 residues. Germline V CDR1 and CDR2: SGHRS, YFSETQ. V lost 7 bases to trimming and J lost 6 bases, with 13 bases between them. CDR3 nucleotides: TGCGCCAGCCGTGGGGTCGGAGATGGCTACACCTTC. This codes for CASRGVGDGYTF.

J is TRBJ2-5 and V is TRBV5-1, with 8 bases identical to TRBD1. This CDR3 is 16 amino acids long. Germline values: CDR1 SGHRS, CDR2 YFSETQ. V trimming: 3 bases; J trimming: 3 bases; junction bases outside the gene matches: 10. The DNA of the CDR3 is TGCGCCAGCAGCTCCTTCATCACAGGGGGGAAAGAGACCCAGTACTTC. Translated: CASSSFITGGKETQYF.

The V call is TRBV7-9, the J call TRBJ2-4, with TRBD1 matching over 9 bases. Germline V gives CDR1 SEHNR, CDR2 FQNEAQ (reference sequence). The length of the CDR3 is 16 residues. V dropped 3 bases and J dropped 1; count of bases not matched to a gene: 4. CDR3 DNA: TGTGCCAGCAGCTTTCGACAGGGGGAGGCCAAAAACATTCAGTACTTC. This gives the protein CASSFRQGEAKNIQYF.

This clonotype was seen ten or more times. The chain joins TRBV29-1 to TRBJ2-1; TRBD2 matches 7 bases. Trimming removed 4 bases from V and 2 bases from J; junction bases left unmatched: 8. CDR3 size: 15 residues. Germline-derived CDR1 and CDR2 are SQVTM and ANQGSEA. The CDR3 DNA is TGCAGCGTTGCTGCCTCCCGGGGGGCCTACAATGAGCAGTTCTTC. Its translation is CSVAASRGAYNEQFF.

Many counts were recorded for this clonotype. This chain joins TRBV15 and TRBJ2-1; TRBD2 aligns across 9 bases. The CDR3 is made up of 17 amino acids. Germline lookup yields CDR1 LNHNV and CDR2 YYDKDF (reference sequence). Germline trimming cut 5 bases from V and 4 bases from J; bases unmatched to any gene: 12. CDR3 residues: CATSDRGAGGNYNEQFF. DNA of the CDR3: TGTGCCACCAGCGATCGAGGAGCGGGGGGTAATTACAATGAGCAGTTCTTC.

The DNA for the CDR3 is TGTGCCAGCAGCTTTTCCAAGGGGGGCACTGAAGCTTTCTTT. This gives the protein CASSFSKGGTEAFF. V usage is TRBV7-2 and J usage is TRBJ1-1; maybe TRBD1 (6 bases). Per germline, CDR1 SGHTA and CDR2 FQGNSA. The length of the CDR3 is 14 residues. The ends were cut back, 3 bases at V and 4 bases at J, with 12 bases in the middle. Full variable domain (remainder filled in from reference TRBV7-2 and TRBJ1-1): GAGVSQSPSNKVTEKGKDVELRCDPISGHTALYWYRQSLGQGLEFLIYFQGNSAPDKSGLPSDRFSAERTGGSVSTLTIQRTQQEDSAVYLCASSFSKGGTEAFFGQGTRLTVV.

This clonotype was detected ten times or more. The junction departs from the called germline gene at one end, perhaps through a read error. In nucleotides, the CDR3 is TGCAGTGCCCCCACTGGGAACACCATATATTTT. Translation: CSAPTGNTIYF. The chain links TRBV20-1 to TRBJ1-3, with D unclear. CDR3 length: 11 amino acids. Germline CDR1 and CDR2: DFQATT and SNEGSKA (reference sequence).

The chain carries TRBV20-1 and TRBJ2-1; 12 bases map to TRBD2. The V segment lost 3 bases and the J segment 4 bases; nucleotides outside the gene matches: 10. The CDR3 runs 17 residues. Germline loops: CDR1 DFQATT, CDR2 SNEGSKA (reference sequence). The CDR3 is CSASPRLAGGRYNEQFF. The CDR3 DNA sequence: TGCAGTGCTAGTCCGAGGCTAGCGGGGGGGCGGTACAATGAGCAGTTCTTC.

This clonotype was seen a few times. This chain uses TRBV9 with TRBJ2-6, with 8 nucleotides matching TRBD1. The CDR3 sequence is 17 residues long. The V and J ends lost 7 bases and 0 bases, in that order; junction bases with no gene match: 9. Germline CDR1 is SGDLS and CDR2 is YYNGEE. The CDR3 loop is CASSEETGDSGANVLTF. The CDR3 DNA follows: TGTGCCAGCTCCGAGGAGACAGGGGACTCTGGGGCCAACGTCCTGACTTTC.

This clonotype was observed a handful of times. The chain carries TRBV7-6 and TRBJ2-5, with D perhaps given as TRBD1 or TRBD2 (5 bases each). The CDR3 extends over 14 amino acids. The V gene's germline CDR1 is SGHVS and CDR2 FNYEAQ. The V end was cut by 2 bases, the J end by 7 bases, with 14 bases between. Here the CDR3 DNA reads TGTGCCAGCAGCTTACCTGGGACGGACGCGACCCAGTACTTC. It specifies CASSLPGTDATQYF.

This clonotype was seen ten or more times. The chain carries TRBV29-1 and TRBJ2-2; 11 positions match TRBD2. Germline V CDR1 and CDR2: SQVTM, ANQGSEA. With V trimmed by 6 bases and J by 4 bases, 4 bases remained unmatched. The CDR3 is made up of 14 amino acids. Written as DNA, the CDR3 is TGCAGCGTGAGACTAGCGGGGTTCACCGGGGAGCTGTTTTTT. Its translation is CSVRLAGFTGELFF.

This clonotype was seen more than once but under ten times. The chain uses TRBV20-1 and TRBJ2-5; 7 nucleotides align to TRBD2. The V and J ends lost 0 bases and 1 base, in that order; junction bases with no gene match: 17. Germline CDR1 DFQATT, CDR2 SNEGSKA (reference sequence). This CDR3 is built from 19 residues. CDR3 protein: CSARDRAGWGVAPQETQYF. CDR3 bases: TGCAGTGCTAGAGATCGAGCGGGGTGGGGGGTGGCACCCCAAGAGACCCAGTACTTC.

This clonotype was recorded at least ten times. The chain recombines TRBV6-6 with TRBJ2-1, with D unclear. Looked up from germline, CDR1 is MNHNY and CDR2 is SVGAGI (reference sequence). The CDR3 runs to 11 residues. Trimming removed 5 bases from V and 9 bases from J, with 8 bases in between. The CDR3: CASSPIGEQFF. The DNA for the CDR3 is TGTGCCAGCAGTCCCATAGGTGAGCAGTTCTTC.

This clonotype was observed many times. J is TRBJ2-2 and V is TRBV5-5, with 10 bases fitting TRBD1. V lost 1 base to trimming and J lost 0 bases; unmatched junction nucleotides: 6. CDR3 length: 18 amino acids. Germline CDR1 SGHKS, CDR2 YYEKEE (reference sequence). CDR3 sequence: CASSLRDRGSSNTGELFF. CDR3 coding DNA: TGTGCCAGCAGCTTGCGGGACAGGGGTTCGTCGAACACCGGGGAGCTGTTTTTT.

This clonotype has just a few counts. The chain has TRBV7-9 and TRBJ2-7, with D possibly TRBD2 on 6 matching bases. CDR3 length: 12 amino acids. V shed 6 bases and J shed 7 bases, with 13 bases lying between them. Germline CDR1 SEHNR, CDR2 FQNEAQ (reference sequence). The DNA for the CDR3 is TGTGCCAGCAGAGGGACTTCTCGGGAGCAGTACTTC. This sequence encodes CASRGTSREQYF.

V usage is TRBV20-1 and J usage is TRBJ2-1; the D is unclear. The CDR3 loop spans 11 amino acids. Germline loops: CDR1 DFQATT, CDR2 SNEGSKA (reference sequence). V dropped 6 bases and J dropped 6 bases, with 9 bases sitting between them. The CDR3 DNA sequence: TGCAGTGCCGTTTCCCTCAATGAGCAGTTCTTC. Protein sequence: CSAVSLNEQFF.